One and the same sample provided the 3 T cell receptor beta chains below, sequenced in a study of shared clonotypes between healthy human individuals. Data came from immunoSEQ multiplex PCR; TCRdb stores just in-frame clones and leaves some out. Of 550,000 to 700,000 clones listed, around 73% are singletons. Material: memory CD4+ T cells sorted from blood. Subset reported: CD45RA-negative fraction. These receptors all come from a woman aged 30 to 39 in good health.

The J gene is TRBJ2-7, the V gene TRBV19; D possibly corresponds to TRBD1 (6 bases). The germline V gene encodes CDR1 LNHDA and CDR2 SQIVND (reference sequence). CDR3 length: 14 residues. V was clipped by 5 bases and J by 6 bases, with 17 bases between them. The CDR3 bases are TGTGCCAGTAGTTCCAGGGGTAACTGGGGCGAGCAGTACTTC. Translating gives CASSSRGNWGEQYF.

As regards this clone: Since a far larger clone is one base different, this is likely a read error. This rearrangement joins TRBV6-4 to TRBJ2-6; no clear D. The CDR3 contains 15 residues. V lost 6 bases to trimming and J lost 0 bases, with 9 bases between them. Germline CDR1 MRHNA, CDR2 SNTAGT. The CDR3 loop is CASSEPSSGANVLTF. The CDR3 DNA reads TGTGCCAGCAGCGAACCATCCTCTGGGGCCAACGTCCTGACTTTC.

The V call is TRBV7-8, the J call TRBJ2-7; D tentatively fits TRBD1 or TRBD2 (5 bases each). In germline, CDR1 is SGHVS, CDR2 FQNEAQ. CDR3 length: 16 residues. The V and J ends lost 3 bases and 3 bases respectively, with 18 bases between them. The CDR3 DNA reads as TGTGCCAGCAGCTTTTCGAGGGGCAGGGTGATCTACGAGCAGTACTTC. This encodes CASSFSRGRVIYEQYF.